This T cell receptor (beta chain) comes out of a study of cytotoxic CD8 clonotypes in ibrutinib-treated CLL. This CDR3 is 14 amino acids long. V lost 4 bases to trimming and J lost 9 bases; unmatched junction nucleotides: 7. Germline CDR1 reads LNHDA; CDR2 reads SQIVND (reference sequence). TCRdb's table, derived via immunoSEQ multiplex PCR, lists solely in-frame clones and lacks some. This table holds some 17,000 clones, about 80% found once. The sample was PBMCs, taken before ibrutinib treatment. The receptor was derived from a human donor with chronic lymphocytic leukemia. The rearrangement links TRBV19 to TRBJ1-5; 9 bases fit TRBD1. The CDR3 region has the DNA TGTGCCAGTAGTAGGGACAGGGAGGGGCTGCCCCAGCATTTT. It is translated as CASSRDREGLPQHF.